One sample yielded the 14 T cell receptor beta chains listed below, sequenced in a study of blood T cell repertoires in COVID-19. The protocol was immunoSEQ multiplex PCR, while the TCRdb copy is restricted to in-frame clones and leaves out a portion. The sample carries about 440,000 clones, nearly 90% recorded once. Sequencing input: PBMCs or T cells enriched from blood (not recorded which). These receptors came from a woman aged 18-29 years with acute COVID-19.

The gene calls are TRBV7-2 and TRBJ2-2, with D possibly matching TRBD1 (6 bases). This CDR3 has 15 residues. The germline CDR1 and CDR2 sequences are SGHTA and FQGNSA. Trimming shortened V by 5 bases and J by 6 bases, and 16 bases separated the two germline ends. CDR3 protein: CASSARQVVAGELFF. The CDR3 bases are TGTGCCAGCAGCGCCAGACAGGTAGTGGCCGGGGAGCTGTTTTTT.

This clone appeared a single time. The genes are TRBV7-9 and TRBJ2-7; 9 bases align to TRBD2. This CDR3 comprises 19 residues. Germline CDR1 and CDR2: SEHNR and FQNEAQ (reference sequence). Germline trimming cut 6 bases from V and 7 bases from J; bases unmatched to any gene: 25. In nucleotides, the CDR3 is TGTGCCAGCAGTCTAGGAGGATCAGGGATTAGCGGGAGTCGTTTGGAGCAGTACTTC. The encoded protein is CASSLGGSGISGSRLEQYF.

The chain couples TRBV28 to TRBJ2-7, with TRBD2 matching over 8 bases. Germline values: CDR1 MDHEN, CDR2 SYDVKM. CDR3 size: 12 residues. V was clipped by 6 bases and J by 7 bases; unmatched bases: 5. The CDR3 nucleotides are TGTGCCAGCAGCCTACTAGCGGAAGAGCAGTACTTC. Translation gives CASSLLAEEQYF. The full variable domain, with the rest looked up from reference TRBV28 and TRBJ2-7, is DVKVTQSSRYLVKRTGEKVFLECVQDMDHENMFWYRQDPGLGLRLIYFSYDVKMKEKGDIPEGYSVSREKKERFSLILESASTNQTSMYLCASSLLAEEQYFGPGTRLTVT.

The V call is TRBV12-3 or TRBV12-4, the J call TRBJ1-2; D unclear. The CDR3 sequence is 12 residues long. The V gene lost 4 bases and the J gene lost 4 bases, with 7 bases spanning the gap. DNA for the CDR3: TGTGCCAGCAGTTACAGTAGCTATGGCTACACCTTC. It codes for CASSYSSYGYTF.

In the case of this clone: Other DNA sequences in this sample translate to the same CDR3. The chain links TRBV18 to TRBJ2-1; 7 positions match TRBD1. The V gene's germline CDR1 is KGHSH and CDR2 LQKENI. Trimming cost V 3 bases and J 4 bases; bases outside gene matches: 3. The CDR3 contains 14 residues. The chain's CDR3 is CASSPPTGYNEQFF. CDR3 sequence (DNA): TGTGCCAGCTCACCGCCGACAGGGTACAATGAGCAGTTCTTC.

This clone was found once. This sequence joins TRBV6-5 and TRBJ1-1; no definite D call. V gave up 7 bases and J gave up 3 bases, with 15 bases separating them. The CDR3 is 14 amino acids. CDR1 and CDR2 (germline): MNHEY, SVGAGI. The CDR3 reads CASTPRVLHTEAFF. CDR3 sequence (DNA): TGTGCCAGCACTCCTCGGGTTTTGCACACTGAAGCTTTCTTT.

This clone was seen just once. The V and J genes are TRBV27 and TRBJ2-7, with TRBD2 identical over 8 bases. The CDR3 extends over 15 amino acids. CDR1 MNHEY and CDR2 SMNVEV come from the germline V gene (reference sequence). After removal of 5 bases from V and 1 base from J, the junction contained 7 bases not matched to a gene. CDR3 loop: CASSPTAGVSYEQYF. In DNA form, the CDR3 reads TGTGCCAGCAGTCCCACAGCGGGAGTTTCCTACGAGCAGTACTTC.

This chain links TRBV30 with TRBJ1-1; TRBD1 aligns across 9 bases. CDR3 length: 13 residues. V dropped 4 bases and J dropped 6; count of bases not matched to a gene: 6. Germline CDR1 GTSNPN, CDR2 SVGIG (reference sequence). Here the CDR3 DNA reads TGTGCCTGGAATCCGGGACAGGGCCCTGAAGCTTTCTTT. This translates into CAWNPGQGPEAFF.

This chain uses TRBV20-1 with TRBJ1-1, with D tentatively TRBD1 (5 bases). CDR1 and CDR2 from the germline V gene are DFQATT and SNEGSKA (reference sequence). Trimming removed 3 bases at V and 8 bases at J, with 7 bases between. CDR3 length equals 10 residues. CDR3 region: CSARGPEAFF. The CDR3 DNA reads TGCAGTGCTAGGGGGCCCGAAGCTTTCTTT.

In DNA, the CDR3 is TGTGCCGGAAGAAGGGACAGCTCTATCTATAATTCACCCCTCCACTTT. Its protein is CAGRRDSSIYNSPLHF. This sequence joins TRBV2 and TRBJ1-6, with TRBD1 identical over 7 bases. The ends lost 11 bases at V and 3 bases at J; junction bases unmatched: 13. Germline CDR1 SNHLY, CDR2 FYNNEI. This CDR3 has 16 residues.

The V gene is TRBV7-9, the J gene TRBJ2-5, with D uncertain. This CDR3 is 17 amino acids long. The ends were cut back, 1 base at V and 2 bases at J, with 17 bases in the middle. CDR1 is SEHNR and CDR2 is FQNEAQ in the germline V gene (reference sequence). CDR3 sequence: CASSLGPPQLIQETQYF. The DNA of the CDR3 is TGTGCCAGCAGCTTAGGTCCCCCCCAACTAATACAAGAGACCCAGTACTTC.

The chain is built from TRBV7-9 and TRBJ1-2; 10 bases line up with TRBD1. V lost 5 bases to trimming and J lost 6 bases; unmatched junction nucleotides: 9. CDR3 length: 15 amino acids. Germline V gene sequence: CDR1 SEHNR, CDR2 FQNEAQ (reference sequence). Here the CDR3 reads CASSHTTGGGDGYTF. In DNA, the CDR3 is TGTGCCAGCAGCCATACGACAGGGGGCGGGGATGGCTACACCTTC. Combining the CDR3 with reference TRBV7-9 and TRBJ1-2 gives the whole variable domain DTGVSQNPRHKITKRGQNVTFRCDPISEHNRLYWYRQTLGQGPEFLTYFQNEAQLEKSRLLSDRFSAERPKGSFSTLEIQRTEQGDSAMYLCASSHTTGGGDGYTFGSGTRLTVV.

This sequence joins TRBV28 and TRBJ2-3, with D maybe TRBD1 (5 bases). Germline-derived CDR1 and CDR2 are MDHEN and SYDVKM. V shed 6 bases and J shed 1 base, with 14 bases lying between them. CDR3 length: 15 residues. The CDR3 region is CASRVQVAGTDTQYF. For the CDR3, the DNA is TGTGCCAGCAGGGTACAGGTCGCCGGCACAGATACGCAGTATTTT.

The chain joins TRBV2 to TRBJ1-1, with 7 bases that match TRBD1. From germline, CDR1 is SNHLY and CDR2 FYNNEI. There are 13 residues in the CDR3. Losses at the gene ends were 2 bases for V and 12 bases for J; bases not matched to a gene: 9. The CDR3, as DNA: TGTGCCAGCAGTGAATCTAACAGGGGCTCAACTTTCTTT. It yields the protein CASSESNRGSTFF. Full variable domain (rest looked up from reference TRBV2 and TRBJ1-1): EPEVTQTPSHQVTQMGQEVILRCVPISNHLYFYWYRQILGQKVEFLVSFYNNEISEKSEIFDDQFSVERPDGSNFTLKIRSTKLEDSAMYFCASSESNRGSTFFGQGTRLTVV.